These 6 T cell receptor beta chains were all obtained from the same sample, sequenced in a study of blood T cell repertoires in COVID-19 (dated by TCRdb to the early 2020s). The receptor library was made with the immunoSEQ multiplex PCR assay. TCRdb mirrors the immuneACCESS table, restricted to in-frame sequences. Some clones are absent from its copies; in checked studies, under half trace to an unresolved V gene, and the reason for the others is unknown. The sample records fewer than 500,000 clones, about nine tenths of which are singletons. The ten largest account for 0.7% of the sample. Material for sequencing was PBMCs or T cells enriched from blood (not recorded which). Source of these receptors: a woman in her late teens or twenties who had recovered from COVID-19.

The chain recombines TRBV6-5 with TRBJ2-1; TRBD1 agrees at 7 bases. The ends lost 10 bases at V and 6 bases at J; junction bases unmatched: 6. Germline lookup yields CDR1 MNHEY and CDR2 SVGAGI. This CDR3 has 12 amino acids. CDR3 residues: CAIRTGGNEQFF. Written as DNA, the CDR3 is TGTGCCATTCGGACAGGTGGCAATGAGCAGTTCTTC.

The table lists this clone with a count of one. This chain uses TRBV6-6 with TRBJ2-1, with TRBD2 matching 11 bases. V dropped 5 bases and J dropped 7; count of bases not matched to a gene: 7. This CDR3 is built from 15 residues. Germline V gene data show CDR1 as MNHNY and CDR2 as SVGAGI (reference sequence). The CDR3 loop is CASSPFSGGANEQFF. For the CDR3, the DNA is TGTGCCAGCAGTCCCTTTAGCGGGGGGGCAAATGAGCAGTTCTTC.

This chain links TRBV3-1 (or the pseudogene TRBV3-2) with TRBJ1-1, with 8 positions matching TRBD1. Germline CDR1 is LGHDT and CDR2 is YNNKEL (reference sequence). The V segment lost 3 bases and the J segment 0 bases; nucleotides outside the gene matches: 9. The CDR3 consists of 17 residues. CDR3 DNA: TGTGCCAGCAGCCAGAGGGACAGGTGGGGAATGAACACTGAAGCTTTCTTT. It translates to CASSQRDRWGMNTEAFF.

The chain employs TRBV27 and TRBJ2-1; 7 nucleotides match TRBD1. Germline V CDR1 and CDR2: MNHEY, SMNVEV (reference sequence). There are 14 residues in the CDR3. V lost 6 bases, J lost 2 bases, and 4 bases stayed unmatched. In DNA form, the CDR3 reads TGTGCCAGCAGGGGGGACAGCACCTACAATGAGCAGTTCTTC. Translation: CASRGDSTYNEQFF.

CDR3 residues: CASSEARGLGGYTF. DNA of the CDR3: TGTGCCAGCAGTGAAGCGCGAGGTCTTGGGGGCTACACCTTC. V gene TRBV6-1 combines with J gene TRBJ1-2; unclear D gene. Trimming stripped 0 bases from V and 8 bases from J, with 13 bases between. Germline V lookup: CDR1 MNHNS, CDR2 SASEGT. This CDR3 is built from 14 residues.

V usage is TRBV27 and J usage is TRBJ2-3; TRBD2 might be the D (6 bases). The CDR3 has 14 residues. Germline V CDR1 and CDR2: MNHEY, SMNVEV (reference sequence). V was pared by 3 bases and J by 4 bases, with 11 bases between. CDR3 DNA: TGTGCCAGCAGTTTGCGGAGGGGCCCAGATACGCAGTATTTT. Protein product: CASSLRRGPDTQYF.